The 9 T cell receptor beta chains below were found in one sample sequenced in a study of siplizumab effects on memory and regulatory T cells (dated by TCRdb to the late 2010s). The method behind the library was the immunoSEQ multiplex PCR assay. TCRdb mirrors the immuneACCESS table, restricted to in-frame sequences. Some clones are absent from its copies; in checked studies, under half trace to an unresolved V gene, and the reason for the others is unknown. The sample yields 80,000 to 95,000 clones; just under 95% were counted once. Around 20% of the sample comes from the top ten. Material for sequencing was CD8+ T cells sorted from blood. The source is a human donor in good health.

This chain uses TRBV6-5 with TRBJ2-7, with TRBD1 identical over 9 bases. CDR3 length: 14 residues. The V segment lost 5 bases and the J segment 1 base; nucleotides outside the gene matches: 3. CDR1 MNHEY and CDR2 SVGAGI come from the germline V gene. Written as DNA, the CDR3 is TGTGCCAGCAGTACCGGGACAGGGTCCTACGAGCAGTACTTC. Translated, it gives CASSTGTGSYEQYF.

The V call is TRBV6-1, the J call TRBJ1-6, with D perhaps TRBD1 (6 bases). The germline V and J ends were trimmed by 11 bases and 0 bases, with 14 bases remaining between them. The CDR3 is made up of 15 amino acids. Germline V gives CDR1 MNHNS, CDR2 SASEGT. CDR3: CAGHDRSSYNSPLHF. CDR3 in DNA: TGTGCCGGCCACGACAGGAGCTCCTATAATTCACCCCTCCACTTT.

This clone was detected only once. This chain joins TRBV4-1 and TRBJ2-7; possibly TRBD2 for D (5 bases). The CDR3 has 14 residues. V gave up 0 bases and J gave up 4 bases, with 10 bases separating them. Germline V CDR1 and CDR2: MGHRA, YSYEKL. The CDR3 coding sequence is TGCGCCAGCAGCCAAGATCAGCGGACTTACGAGCAGTACTTC. It is translated as CASSQDQRTYEQYF.

The V and J genes are TRBV19 and TRBJ2-7; possible D gene TRBD2, 6 bases. The CDR3 is 14 residues long. Between the trimmed V and J ends, which lost 3 bases and 4 bases, there was a span of 13 bases. Germline V gives CDR1 LNHDA, CDR2 SQIVND (reference sequence). DNA for the CDR3: TGTGCCAGTAGTATTAATGGGGCGGGGTACGAGCAGTACTTC. It encodes CASSINGAGYEQYF.

This chain connects TRBV9 to TRBJ2-2; D ambiguous. V dropped 1 base and J dropped 4 bases, with 2 bases sitting between them. This CDR3 contains 12 residues. Germline V gene data show CDR1 as SGDLS and CDR2 as YYNGEE. CDR3 sequence (DNA): TGTGCCAGCAGCGTAAGCACCGGGGAGCTGTTTTTT. This gives the protein CASSVSTGELFF. The whole variable domain, remainder taken from reference TRBV9 and TRBJ2-2, is DSGVTQTPKHLITATGQRVTLRCSPRSGDLSVYWYQQSLDQGLQFLIQYYNGEERAKGNILERFSAQQFPDLHSELNLSSLELGDSALYFCASSVSTGELFFGEGSRLTVL.

The J gene is TRBJ2-3, the V gene TRBV23-1; tentative D call: TRBD1 (6 bases). TRBV23-1 is sorted into the ORF group, with uncertain function. This CDR3 has 15 amino acids. With 6 bases removed from V and 1 base from J, the gap between germline ends came to 14 bases. This CDR3 is CASSPRAGGTDTQYF. The CDR3 DNA reads as TGCGCCAGCAGCCCTCGGGCAGGGGGCACAGATACGCAGTATTTT.

The rearrangement links TRBV19 to TRBJ2-5; D is uncertain. Per germline, CDR1 LNHDA and CDR2 SQIVND (reference sequence). CDR3 length: 14 residues. V shed 1 base and J shed 3 bases, with 9 bases lying between them. The CDR3 DNA reads as TGTGCCAGTAGTATAGGATTGGCGAAAGAGACCCAGTACTTC. Translation gives CASSIGLAKETQYF.

This clone was detected once. The V and J genes are TRBV7-9 and TRBJ2-4, with D uncertain. The ends were cut back, 1 base at V and 3 bases at J, with 10 bases in the middle. Germline CDR1 and CDR2: SEHNR and FQNEAQ (reference sequence). CDR3 length: 15 residues. Here the CDR3 reads CASSLVPSHKNIQYF. CDR3 nucleotides: TGTGCCAGCAGCTTAGTCCCCAGCCACAAAAACATTCAGTACTTC.

V usage is TRBV6-1 and J usage is TRBJ1-3, with D uncertain. The CDR3 contains 14 residues. Germline CDR1 reads MNHNS; CDR2 reads SASEGT. V lost 4 bases, J lost 0 bases, and 7 bases lay in between. The CDR3 loop is CASSVGLSGNTIYF. For the CDR3, the DNA is TGTGCCAGCAGTGTTGGACTCTCTGGAAACACCATATATTTT.